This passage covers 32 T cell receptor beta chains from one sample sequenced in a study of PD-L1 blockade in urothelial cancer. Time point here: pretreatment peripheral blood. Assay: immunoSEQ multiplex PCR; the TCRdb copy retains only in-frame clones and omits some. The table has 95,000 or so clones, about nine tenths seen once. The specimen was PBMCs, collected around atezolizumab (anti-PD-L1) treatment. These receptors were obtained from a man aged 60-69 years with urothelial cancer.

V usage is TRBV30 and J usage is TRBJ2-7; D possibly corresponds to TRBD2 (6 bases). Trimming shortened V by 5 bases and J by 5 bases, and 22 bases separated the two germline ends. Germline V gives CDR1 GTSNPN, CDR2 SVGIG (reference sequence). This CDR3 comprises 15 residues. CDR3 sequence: CAWGAGHLGGDEQYF. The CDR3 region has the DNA TGTGCCTGGGGGGCGGGTCATTTGGGAGGCGACGAGCAGTACTTC. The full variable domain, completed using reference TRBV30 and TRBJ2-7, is SQTIHQWPATLVQPVGSPLSLECTVEGTSNPNLYWYRQAAGRGLQLLFYSVGIGQISSEVPQNLSASRPQDRQFILSSKKLLLSDSGFYLCAWGAGHLGGDEQYFGPGTRLTVT.

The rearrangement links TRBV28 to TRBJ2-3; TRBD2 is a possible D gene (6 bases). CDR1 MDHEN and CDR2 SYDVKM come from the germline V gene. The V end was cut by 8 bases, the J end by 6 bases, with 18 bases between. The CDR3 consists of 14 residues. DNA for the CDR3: TGTGCCAGCGGAGCCGGGACTCCTCGCGATACGCAGTATTTT. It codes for CASGAGTPRDTQYF.

The CDR3 DNA is TGTGCCAGCAGTGCCCAAACAGGATTGGGCACAGATACGCAGTATTTT. This gives the protein CASSAQTGLGTDTQYF. V and J are TRBV2 and TRBJ2-3, with a weak D call TRBD1 (5 bases). The CDR3 totals 16 residues. The V end lost 4 bases, the J end lost 1 base, and 15 bases lay between the germline ends. The V gene's germline CDR1 is SNHLY and CDR2 FYNNEI.

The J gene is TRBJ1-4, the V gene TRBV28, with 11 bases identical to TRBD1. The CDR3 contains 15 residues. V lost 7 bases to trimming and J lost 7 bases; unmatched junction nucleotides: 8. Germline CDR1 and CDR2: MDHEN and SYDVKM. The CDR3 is CASIFSGTGGEKLFF. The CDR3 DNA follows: TGTGCCAGCATCTTCTCCGGGACAGGGGGTGAAAAACTGTTTTTT.

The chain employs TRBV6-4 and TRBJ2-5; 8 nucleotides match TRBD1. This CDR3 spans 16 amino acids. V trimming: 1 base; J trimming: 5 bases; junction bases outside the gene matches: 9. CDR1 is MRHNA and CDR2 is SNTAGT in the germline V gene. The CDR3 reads CASSDFSRGLGETQYF. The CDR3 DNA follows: TGTGCCAGCAGTGACTTCAGCAGGGGGCTCGGGGAGACCCAGTACTTC.

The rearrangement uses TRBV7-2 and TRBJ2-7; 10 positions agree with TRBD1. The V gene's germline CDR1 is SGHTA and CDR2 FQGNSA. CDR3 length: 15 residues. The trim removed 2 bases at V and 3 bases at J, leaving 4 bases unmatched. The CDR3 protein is CASSLFWTGGYEQYF. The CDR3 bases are TGTGCCAGCAGCTTATTTTGGACAGGGGGCTACGAGCAGTACTTC.

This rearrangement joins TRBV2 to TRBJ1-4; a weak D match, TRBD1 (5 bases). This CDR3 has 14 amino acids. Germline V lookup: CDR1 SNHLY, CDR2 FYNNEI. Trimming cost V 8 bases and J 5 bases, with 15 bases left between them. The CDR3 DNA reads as TGTGCCAGCGGGAGGGGCAGAAGGAATGAAAAACTGTTTTTT. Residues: CASGRGRRNEKLFF.

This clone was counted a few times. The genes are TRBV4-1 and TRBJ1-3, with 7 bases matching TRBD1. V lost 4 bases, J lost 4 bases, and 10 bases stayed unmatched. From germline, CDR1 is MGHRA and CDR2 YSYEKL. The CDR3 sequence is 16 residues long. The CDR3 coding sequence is TGCGCCAGCAGCCCCGTGACAGGGAGAGGAGGAAACACCATATATTTT. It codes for CASSPVTGRGGNTIYF.

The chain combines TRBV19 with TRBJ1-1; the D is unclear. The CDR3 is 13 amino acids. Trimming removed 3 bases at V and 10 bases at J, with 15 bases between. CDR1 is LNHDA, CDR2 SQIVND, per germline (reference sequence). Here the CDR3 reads CASSMRSTLGAFF. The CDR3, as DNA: TGTGCCAGTAGTATGCGCTCTACGCTAGGAGCTTTCTTT.

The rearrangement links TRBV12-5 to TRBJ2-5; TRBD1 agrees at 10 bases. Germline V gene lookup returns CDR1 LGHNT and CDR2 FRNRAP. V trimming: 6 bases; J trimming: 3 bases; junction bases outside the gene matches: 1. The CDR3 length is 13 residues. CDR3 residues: CASGGQGKETQYF. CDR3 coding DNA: TGTGCTAGTGGGGGACAGGGGAAAGAGACCCAGTACTTC.

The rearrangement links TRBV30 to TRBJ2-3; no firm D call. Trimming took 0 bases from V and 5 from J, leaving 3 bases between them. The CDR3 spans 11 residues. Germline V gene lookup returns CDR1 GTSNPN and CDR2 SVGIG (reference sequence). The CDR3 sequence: CAWSVRDTQYF. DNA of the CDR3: TGTGCCTGGAGTGTGAGAGATACGCAGTATTTT. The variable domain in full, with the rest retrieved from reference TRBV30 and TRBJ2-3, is SQTIHQWPATLVQPVGSPLSLECTVEGTSNPNLYWYRQAAGRGLQLLFYSVGIGQISSEVPQNLSASRPQDRQFILSSKKLLLSDSGFYLCAWSVRDTQYFGPGTRLTVL.

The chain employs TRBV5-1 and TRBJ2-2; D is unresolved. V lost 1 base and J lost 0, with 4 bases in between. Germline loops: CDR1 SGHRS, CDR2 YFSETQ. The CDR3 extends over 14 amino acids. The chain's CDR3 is CASSLPANTGELFF. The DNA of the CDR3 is TGCGCCAGCAGCTTGCCAGCGAACACCGGGGAGCTGTTTTTT.

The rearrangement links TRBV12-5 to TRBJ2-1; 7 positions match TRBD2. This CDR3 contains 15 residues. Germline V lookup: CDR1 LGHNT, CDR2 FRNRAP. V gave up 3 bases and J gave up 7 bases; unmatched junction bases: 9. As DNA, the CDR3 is TGTGCTAGTGGTTTCGGTGGACTAGTGGGAAATGAGCAGTTCTTC. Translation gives CASGFGGLVGNEQFF.

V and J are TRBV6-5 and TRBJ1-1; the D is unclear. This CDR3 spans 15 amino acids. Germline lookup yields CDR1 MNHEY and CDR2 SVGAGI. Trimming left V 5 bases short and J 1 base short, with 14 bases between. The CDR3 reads CASSPLPGRNTEAFF. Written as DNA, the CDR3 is TGTGCCAGCAGTCCTCTTCCGGGAAGGAACACTGAAGCTTTCTTT.

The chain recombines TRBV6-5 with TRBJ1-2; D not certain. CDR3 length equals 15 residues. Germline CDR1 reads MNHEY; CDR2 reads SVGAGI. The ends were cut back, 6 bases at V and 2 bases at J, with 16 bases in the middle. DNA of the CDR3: TGTGCCAGCAGCCAAGGTTGGGCAGGCAACTATGGCTACACCTTC. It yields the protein CASSQGWAGNYGYTF.

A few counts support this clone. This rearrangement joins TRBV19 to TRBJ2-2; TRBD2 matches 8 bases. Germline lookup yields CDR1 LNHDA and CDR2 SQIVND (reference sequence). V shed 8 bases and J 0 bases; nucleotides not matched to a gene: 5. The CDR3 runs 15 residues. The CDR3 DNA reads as TGTGCCAGTTCAGCGGGAGACGCGAACACCGGGGAGCTGTTTTTT. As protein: CASSAGDANTGELFF.

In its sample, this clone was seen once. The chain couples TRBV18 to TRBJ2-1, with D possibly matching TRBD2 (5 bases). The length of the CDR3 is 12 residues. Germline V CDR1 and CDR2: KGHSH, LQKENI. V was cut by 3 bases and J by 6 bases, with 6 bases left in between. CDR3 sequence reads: CASSPAGNEQFF. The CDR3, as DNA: TGTGCCAGCTCACCCGCGGGCAATGAGCAGTTCTTC.

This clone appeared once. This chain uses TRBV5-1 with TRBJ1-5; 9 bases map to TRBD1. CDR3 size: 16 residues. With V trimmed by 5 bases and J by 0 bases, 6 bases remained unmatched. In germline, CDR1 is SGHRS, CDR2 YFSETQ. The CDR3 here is CASREGTGFSNQPQHF. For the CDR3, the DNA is TGCGCCAGCAGGGAAGGGACAGGGTTTAGCAATCAGCCCCAGCATTTT. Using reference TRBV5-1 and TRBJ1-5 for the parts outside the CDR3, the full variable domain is KAGVTQTPRYLIKTRGQQVTLSCSPISGHRSVSWYQQTPGQGLQFLFEYFSETQRNKGNFPGRFSGRQFSNSRSEMNVSTLELGDSALYLCASREGTGFSNQPQHFGDGTRLSIL.

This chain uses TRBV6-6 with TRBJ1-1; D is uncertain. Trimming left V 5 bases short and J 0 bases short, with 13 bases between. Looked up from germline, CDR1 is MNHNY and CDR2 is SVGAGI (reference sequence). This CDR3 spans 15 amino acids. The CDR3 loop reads CASSHSMGLNTEAFF. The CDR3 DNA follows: TGTGCCAGCAGTCATTCGATGGGCCTGAACACTGAAGCTTTCTTT.

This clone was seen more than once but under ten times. The CDR3 protein is CASSLAGEQGYHEQYF. CDR3 DNA sequence: TGTGCCAGCAGCTTAGCGGGAGAACAGGGCTACCACGAGCAGTACTTC. V is TRBV7-2 and J is TRBJ2-7; D perhaps matches TRBD1 (6 bases). V gave up 0 bases and J gave up 5 bases, with 17 bases separating them. The germline CDR1 and CDR2 sequences are SGHTA and FQGNSA. CDR3 length equals 16 residues.

DNA of the CDR3: TGTGCCAGCAGCTTAGAGATAGCGGGAGGAGATACGCAGTATTTT. Its translation: CASSLEIAGGDTQYF. The V gene is TRBV7-9, the J gene TRBJ2-3; 10 positions agree with TRBD2. This CDR3 comprises 15 residues. Germline CDR1 reads SEHNR; CDR2 reads FQNEAQ (reference sequence). V was clipped by 1 base and J by 5 bases; unmatched bases: 3.

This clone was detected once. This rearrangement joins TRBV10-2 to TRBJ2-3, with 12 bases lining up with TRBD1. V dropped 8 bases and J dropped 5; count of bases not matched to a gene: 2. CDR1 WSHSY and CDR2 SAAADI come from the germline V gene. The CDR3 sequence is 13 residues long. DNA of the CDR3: TGCGCCAGCGGGGACAGGGGGCGAGATACGCAGTATTTT. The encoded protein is CASGDRGRDTQYF.

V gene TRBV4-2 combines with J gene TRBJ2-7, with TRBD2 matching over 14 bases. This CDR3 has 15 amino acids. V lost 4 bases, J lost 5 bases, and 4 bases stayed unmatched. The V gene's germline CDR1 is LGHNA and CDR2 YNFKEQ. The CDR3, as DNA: TGTGCCAGCAGCCCCGGGACTAGCGGGAGCCACGAGCAGTACTTC. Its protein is CASSPGTSGSHEQYF.

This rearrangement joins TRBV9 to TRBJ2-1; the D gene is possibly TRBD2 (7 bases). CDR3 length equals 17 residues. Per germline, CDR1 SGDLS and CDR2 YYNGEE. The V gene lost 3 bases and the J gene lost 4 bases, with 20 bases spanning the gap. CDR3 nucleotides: TGTGCCAGCAGCGAGGGGGGCGGCGGGGGAGCGTACAATGAGCAGTTCTTC. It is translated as CASSEGGGGGAYNEQFF.

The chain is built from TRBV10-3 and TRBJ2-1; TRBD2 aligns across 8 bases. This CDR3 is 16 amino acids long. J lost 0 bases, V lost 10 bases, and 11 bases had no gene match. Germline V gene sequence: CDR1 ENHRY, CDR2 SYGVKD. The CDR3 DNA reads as TGTGCCACCACGGCCCTCAGCGGGAGCTCCTACAATGAGCAGTTCTTC. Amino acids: CATTALSGSSYNEQFF.

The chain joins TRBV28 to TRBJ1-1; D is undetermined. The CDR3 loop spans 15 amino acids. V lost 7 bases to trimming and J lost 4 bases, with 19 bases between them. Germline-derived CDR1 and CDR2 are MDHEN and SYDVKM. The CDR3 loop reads CASTAPRAAGTEAFF. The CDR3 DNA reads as TGTGCCAGCACCGCCCCAAGAGCGGCTGGCACTGAAGCTTTCTTT.

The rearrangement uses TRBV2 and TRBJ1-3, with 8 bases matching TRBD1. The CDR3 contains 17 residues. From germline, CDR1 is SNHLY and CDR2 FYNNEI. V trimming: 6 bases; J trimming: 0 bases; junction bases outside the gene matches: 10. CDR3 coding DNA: TGTGCCAGCAGCGGCGGGATTGGGACAGGCTCTGGAAACACCATATATTTT. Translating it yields CASSGGIGTGSGNTIYF. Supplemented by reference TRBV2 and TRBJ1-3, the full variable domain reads EPEVTQTPSHQVTQMGQEVILRCVPISNHLYFYWYRQILGQKVEFLVSFYNNEISEKSEIFDDQFSVERPDGSNFTLKIRSTKLEDSAMYFCASSGGIGTGSGNTIYFGEGSWLTVV.

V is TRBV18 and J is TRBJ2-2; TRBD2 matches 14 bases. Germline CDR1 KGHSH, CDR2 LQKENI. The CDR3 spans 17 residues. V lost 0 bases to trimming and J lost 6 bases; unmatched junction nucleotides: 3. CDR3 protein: CASSPPGLAGGAGELFF. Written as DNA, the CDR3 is TGTGCCAGCTCACCACCCGGACTAGCGGGAGGAGCCGGGGAGCTGTTTTTT.

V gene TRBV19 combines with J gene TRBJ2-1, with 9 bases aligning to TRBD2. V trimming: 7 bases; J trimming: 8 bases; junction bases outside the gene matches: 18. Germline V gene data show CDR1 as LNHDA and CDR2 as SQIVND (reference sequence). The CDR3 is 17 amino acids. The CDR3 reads CASTPLRQRGARDEQFF. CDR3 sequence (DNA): TGTGCCAGTACCCCCCTCCGGCAGCGGGGGGCAAGGGATGAGCAGTTCTTC. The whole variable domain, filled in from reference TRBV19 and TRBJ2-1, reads DGGITQSPKYLFRKEGQNVTLSCEQNLNHDAMYWYRQDPGQGLRLIYYSQIVNDFQKGDIAEGYSVSREKKESFPLTVTSAQKNPTAFYLCASTPLRQRGARDEQFFGPGTRLTVL.

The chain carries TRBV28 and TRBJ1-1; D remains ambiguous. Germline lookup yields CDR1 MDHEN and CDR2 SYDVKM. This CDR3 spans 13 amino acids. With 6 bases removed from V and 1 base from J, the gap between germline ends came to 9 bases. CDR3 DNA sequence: TGTGCCAGCAGCCTAATCTCGAACACTGAAGCTTTCTTT. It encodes CASSLISNTEAFF.

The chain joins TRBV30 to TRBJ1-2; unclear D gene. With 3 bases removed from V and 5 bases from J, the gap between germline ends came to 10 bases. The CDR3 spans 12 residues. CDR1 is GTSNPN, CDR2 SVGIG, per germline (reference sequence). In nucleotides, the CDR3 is TGTGCCTGGAGGAGGAGCTTATATGGCTACACCTTC. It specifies CAWRRSLYGYTF. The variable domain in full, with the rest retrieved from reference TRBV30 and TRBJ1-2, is SQTIHQWPATLVQPVGSPLSLECTVEGTSNPNLYWYRQAAGRGLQLLFYSVGIGQISSEVPQNLSASRPQDRQFILSSKKLLLSDSGFYLCAWRRSLYGYTFGSGTRLTVV.

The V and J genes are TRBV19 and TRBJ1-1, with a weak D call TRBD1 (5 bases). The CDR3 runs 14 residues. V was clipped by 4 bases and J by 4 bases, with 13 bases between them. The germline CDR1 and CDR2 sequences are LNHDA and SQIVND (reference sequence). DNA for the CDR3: TGTGCCAGTAGTAGGCAGACGGGGGGCACTGAAGCTTTCTTT. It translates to CASSRQTGGTEAFF.